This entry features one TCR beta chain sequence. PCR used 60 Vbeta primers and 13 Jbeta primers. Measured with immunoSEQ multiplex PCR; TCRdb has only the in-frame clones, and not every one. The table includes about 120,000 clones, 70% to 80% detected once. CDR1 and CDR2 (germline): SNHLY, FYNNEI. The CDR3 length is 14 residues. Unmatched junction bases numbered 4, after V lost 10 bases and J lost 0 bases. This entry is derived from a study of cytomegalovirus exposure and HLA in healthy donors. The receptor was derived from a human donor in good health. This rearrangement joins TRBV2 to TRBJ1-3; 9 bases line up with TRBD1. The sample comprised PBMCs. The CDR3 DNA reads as TGTGCCACCAGGACAGGGGTCTCTGGAAACACCATATATTTT. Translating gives CATRTGVSGNTIYF.